This note documents a single T cell receptor (beta chain) sequence. The source of the sample is a study of CD8+ T cells in alopecia areata. Extracted from the samples, RNA was reverse transcribed into cDNA to serve as the sequencing template. The table came from immunoSEQ multiplex PCR; TCRdb's copy has only in-frame clones and leaves some out. The sample contains about 120,000 clones, about 50% of which appear only once. Treatment meaning: oral pan-JAK inhibitor, 5-10 mg twice daily. This TCR came from a human donor with alopecia areata. Sample: CD4+ T cells sorted from blood, taken at week 4, from a patient treated with tofacitinib.

The CDR3 sequence is CASSWAAGVGYEQYF. As DNA, the CDR3 is TGTGCCAGTAGCTGGGCTGCGGGGGTCGGCTACGAGCAGTACTTC. The chain uses TRBV19 and TRBJ2-7; 7 bases map to TRBD2. V shed 6 bases, J shed 3 bases, and the junction held 11 bases outside the gene matches. Looked up from germline, CDR1 is LNHDA and CDR2 is SQIVND (reference sequence). The CDR3 sequence is 15 residues long.